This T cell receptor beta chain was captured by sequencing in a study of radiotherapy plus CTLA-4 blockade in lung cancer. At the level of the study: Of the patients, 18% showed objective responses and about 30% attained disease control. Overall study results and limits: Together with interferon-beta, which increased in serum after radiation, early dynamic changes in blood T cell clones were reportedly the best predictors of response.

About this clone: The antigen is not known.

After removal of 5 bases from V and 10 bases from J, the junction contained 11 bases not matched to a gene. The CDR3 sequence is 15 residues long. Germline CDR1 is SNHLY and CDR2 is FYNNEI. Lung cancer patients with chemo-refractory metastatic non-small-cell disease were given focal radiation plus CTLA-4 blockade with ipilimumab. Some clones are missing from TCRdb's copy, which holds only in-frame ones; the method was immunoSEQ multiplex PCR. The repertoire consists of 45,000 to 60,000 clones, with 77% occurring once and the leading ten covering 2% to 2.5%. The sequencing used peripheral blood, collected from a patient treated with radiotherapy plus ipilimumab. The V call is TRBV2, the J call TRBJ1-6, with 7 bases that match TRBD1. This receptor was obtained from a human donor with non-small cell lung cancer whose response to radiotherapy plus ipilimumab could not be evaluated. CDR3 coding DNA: TGTGCCAGCAGTCGGGAAGGGACAGAGGGGTCACCCCTCCACTTT. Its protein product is CASSREGTEGSPLHF.